The 18 T cell receptor beta chains listed next were all sequenced from one sample in a study of human T cells and chemical hapten exposure. TCRdb re-called the RACE reads through MiXCR, storing one row per CDR3 protein. The repertoire holds about 360,000 distinct CDR3 sequences, about 4.4% seen once, with 2% to 2.5% in the top ten. As for time point: patch test 1, 2 weeks after DPC sensitization. Treatment reported: therapeutic diphenylcyclopropenone sensitization with weekly scalp DPC. Sequencing used whole blood, obtained in connection with sensitization to the hapten diphenylcyclopropenone (DPC). These receptors originate from a woman aged 45-65 years with alopecia areata. Some clones in this sample may be carry-over from other donors' samples.

There are many counts of this clonotype. This chain uses TRBV5-1 with TRBJ2-5; the match to TRBD1 covers 7 bases. V gave up 3 bases and J gave up 4 bases; unmatched junction bases: 6. From germline, CDR1 is SGHRS and CDR2 YFSETQ. CDR3 length: 14 amino acids. CDR3 amino acids: CASSSSTGLETQYF. In DNA, the CDR3 is TGCGCCAGCAGCTCATCGACAGGGTTAGAGACCCAGTACTTC.

The V gene is TRBV3-1, the J gene TRBJ1-1; D is ambiguous. V lost 0 bases and J lost 3, with 8 bases in between. CDR1 is LGHDT, CDR2 YNNKEL, per germline (reference sequence). The CDR3 is 14 amino acids. This chain's CDR3 is CASSQDGSHTEAFF. CDR3 in DNA: TGTGCCAGCAGCCAAGATGGTTCCCACACTGAAGCTTTCTTT.

This clonotype was observed many times. The rearrangement joins TRBV4-3 to TRBJ2-2; 7 bases match TRBD2. V gave up 3 bases and J gave up 2 bases; unmatched junction bases: 6. Per the germline V gene, CDR1 is LGHNA and CDR2 is YSLEER. The CDR3 is 16 residues long. The CDR3 DNA reads TGCGCCAGCAGCCAGTTCGGGACTATTAACACCGGGGAGCTGTTTTTT. This encodes CASSQFGTINTGELFF.

The sample holds many counts of this clonotype. The chain has TRBV2 and TRBJ1-5; tentatively, D is TRBD1 (5 bases). CDR3 length: 15 residues. V lost 8 bases to trimming and J lost 1 base, with 15 bases between them. Germline V lookup: CDR1 SNHLY, CDR2 FYNNEI. The CDR3 reads CASDRGRQSNQPQHF. CDR3 DNA: TGTGCCAGCGACCGGGGCAGACAGAGCAATCAGCCCCAGCATTTT.

V gene TRBV3-1 combines with J gene TRBJ2-6; D may be TRBD1 or TRBD2 (5 bases each). The V gene's germline CDR1 is LGHDT and CDR2 YNNKEL (reference sequence). CDR3 length: 17 amino acids. The ends were cut back, 2 bases at V and 0 bases at J, with 11 bases in the middle. Written as DNA, the CDR3 is TGTGCCAGCAGCCAATCGGGACGGCTCTCTGGGGCCAACGTCCTGACTTTC. Translating it yields CASSQSGRLSGANVLTF.

This clonotype occurred many times. The junction departs from germline at one end; a sequencing error may be responsible. V and J are TRBV28 and TRBJ2-7, with TRBD2 matching over 7 bases. Germline values: CDR1 MDHEN, CDR2 SYDVKM. CDR3 length: 15 amino acids. The DNA of the CDR3 is TGTGCCAGCAGTTTAATCAGGCGGGAGCCCTATGAGCAGTACTTC. The encoded protein is CASSLIRREPYEQYF.

This clonotype was seen only once. This may stem from a read error, because a much larger clone lies one nucleotide away. The rearrangement uses TRBV27 and TRBJ2-3; D possibly corresponds to TRBD2 (5 bases). V was trimmed by 5 bases and J by 0 bases, leaving 15 bases between them. The CDR3 is made up of 16 amino acids. The V gene's germline CDR1 is MNHEY and CDR2 SMNVEV (reference sequence). The CDR3 nucleotides are TGTGCCAGCAGTCCAGCAGCGGCCCCTAGCACAGATACGCAGTATTTT. This sequence encodes CASSPAAAPSTDTQYF.

This chain uses TRBV28 with TRBJ2-7, with a weak D call TRBD2 (6 bases). The V end lost 3 bases, the J end lost 0 bases, and 9 bases lay between the germline ends. In germline, CDR1 is MDHEN, CDR2 SYDVKM. The CDR3 has 14 amino acids. The CDR3 DNA is TGTGCCAGCAGTTTTTACGGGGGCTCCTACGAGCAGTACTTC. Amino acids: CASSFYGGSYEQYF.

In its sample, this clonotype was seen many times. This chain uses TRBV12-3 or TRBV12-4 with TRBJ2-1; 10 bases agree with TRBD1. V trimming: 6 bases; J trimming: 9 bases; junction bases outside the gene matches: 11. The CDR3 is made up of 15 amino acids. CDR3 bases: TGTGCCAGCAGCATACCGGGACAGGGGAAAGGTGAGCAGTTCTTC. Translated, it gives CASSIPGQGKGEQFF.

In this sample, this clonotype turned up many times. V and J are TRBV15 and TRBJ1-6; the D is unclear. The length of the CDR3 is 13 residues. The germline V and J ends were trimmed by 0 bases and 7 bases, with 4 bases remaining between them. CDR1 is LNHNV and CDR2 is YYDKDF in the germline V gene (reference sequence). CDR3 nucleotide sequence: TGTGCCACCAGCAGAGACGGGAATTCACCCCTCCACTTT. Amino acid sequence: CATSRDGNSPLHF.

The sample holds many counts of this clonotype. The junction shows a germline mismatch at one end, possibly a read error. The gene calls are TRBV27 and TRBJ2-7, with 8 bases aligning to TRBD2. CDR3 length equals 14 residues. CDR1 MNHEY and CDR2 SMNVEV come from the germline V gene (reference sequence). CDR3 region: CASTLAGSMGEQYF. For the CDR3, the DNA is TGTGCCAGCACTTTAGCGGGATCCATGGGCGAGCAGTACTTC.

This clonotype turned up a few times. The V and J genes are TRBV7-9 and TRBJ2-3, with 11 bases matching TRBD2. CDR3 length: 19 residues. Germline V gene lookup returns CDR1 SEHNR and CDR2 FQNEAQ (reference sequence). J gave up 5 bases and V 3 bases, and 16 bases lay outside the gene matches. The chain's CDR3 is CASSFAPRTSGSVGDTQYF. DNA for the CDR3: TGTGCCAGCAGCTTCGCCCCCCGTACTAGCGGGAGTGTGGGAGATACGCAGTATTTT.

This clonotype was seen at least ten times. The chain has TRBV5-1 and TRBJ2-5; tentative D call: TRBD2 (6 bases). The V gene lost 4 bases and the J gene lost 0 bases, with 16 bases spanning the gap. This CDR3 is built from 16 residues. CDR1 and CDR2 (germline): SGHRS, YFSETQ. CDR3 protein: CASSPTGSNDQETQYF. The DNA for the CDR3 is TGCGCCAGCAGCCCTACCGGGAGCAACGACCAAGAGACCCAGTACTTC.

This clonotype was observed once. The rearrangement joins TRBV28 to TRBJ1-3; 11 positions agree with TRBD1. J gave up 0 bases and V 5 bases, and 3 bases lay outside the gene matches. Per germline, CDR1 MDHEN and CDR2 SYDVKM. This CDR3 is built from 16 residues. The CDR3 protein is CASSPGQGVSGNTIYF. The CDR3 DNA sequence: TGTGCCAGCAGTCCGGGACAGGGGGTCTCTGGAAACACCATATATTTT.

This clonotype was seen once. A much bigger clone sits one base away, suggesting this may be a read error. J is TRBJ1-6 and V is TRBV6-5, with D possibly TRBD1 on 6 matching bases. Trimming removed 5 bases from V and 8 bases from J, with 16 bases in between. CDR1 and CDR2 from the germline V gene are MNHEY and SVGAGI. The CDR3 sequence is 15 residues long. The CDR3: CASSTGRQGDSPLHF. The DNA for the CDR3 is TGTGCCAGCAGTACAGGGCGTCAGGGAGATTCACCCCTCCACTTT.

This clonotype has just a few counts. The genes are TRBV11-2 and TRBJ2-5, with TRBD2 matching over 9 bases. Germline CDR1 SGHAT, CDR2 FQNNGV. The CDR3 totals 15 residues. V trimming: 5 bases; J trimming: 6 bases; junction bases outside the gene matches: 10. CDR3 in amino acids: CASSPTIAGVKTQYF. CDR3 DNA sequence: TGTGCCAGCAGCCCAACAATAGCGGGAGTAAAGACCCAGTACTTC.

This clonotype appeared many times. The V and J genes are TRBV9 and TRBJ1-6, with 7 bases aligning to TRBD1. Germline V gene sequence: CDR1 SGDLS, CDR2 YYNGEE. After removal of 3 bases from V and 10 bases from J, the junction contained 7 bases not matched to a gene. The CDR3 contains 14 residues. The CDR3 DNA reads TGTGCCAGCAGCGCGACAGGGTTGGAATCACCCCTCCACTTT. Protein product: CASSATGLESPLHF.

Ten or more counts support this clonotype. The V gene is TRBV20-1, the J gene TRBJ2-1; the D call may be TRBD1 or TRBD2 (5 bases each). There are 11 residues in the CDR3. The germline V gene has CDR1 DFQATT and CDR2 SNEGSKA (reference sequence). Trimming stripped 2 bases from V and 13 bases from J, with 12 bases between. The CDR3 DNA follows: TGCAGTGCTAGAATAGGGGAGCCCCAGTTCTTC. Its translation is CSARIGEPQFF.